This T cell receptor (beta chain) was sequenced during a study of T cells after yellow fever vaccination. This clonotype was seen a few times. TCRdb redid the calling of the 5' RACE reads with MiXCR, one entry per CDR3 protein. The sample includes about 340,000 distinct CDR3 sequences, about 8.7% of them seen just once. The CDR3 is 13 residues long. CDR1 is MNHNY, CDR2 SVGAGI, per germline (reference sequence). V was pared by 4 bases and J by 2 bases, with 9 bases between. The starting material was PBMCs, obtained on the day of the first yellow fever vaccination. This TCR derives from a man between 18 and 29 years old who received the YFV17D yellow fever vaccine. The chain recombines TRBV6-6 with TRBJ2-7, with D tentatively TRBD1 (6 bases). CDR3 DNA sequence: TGTGCCAGCAGTTCGGGACACACCTACGAGCAGTACGTC. This codes for CASSSGHTYEQYV.